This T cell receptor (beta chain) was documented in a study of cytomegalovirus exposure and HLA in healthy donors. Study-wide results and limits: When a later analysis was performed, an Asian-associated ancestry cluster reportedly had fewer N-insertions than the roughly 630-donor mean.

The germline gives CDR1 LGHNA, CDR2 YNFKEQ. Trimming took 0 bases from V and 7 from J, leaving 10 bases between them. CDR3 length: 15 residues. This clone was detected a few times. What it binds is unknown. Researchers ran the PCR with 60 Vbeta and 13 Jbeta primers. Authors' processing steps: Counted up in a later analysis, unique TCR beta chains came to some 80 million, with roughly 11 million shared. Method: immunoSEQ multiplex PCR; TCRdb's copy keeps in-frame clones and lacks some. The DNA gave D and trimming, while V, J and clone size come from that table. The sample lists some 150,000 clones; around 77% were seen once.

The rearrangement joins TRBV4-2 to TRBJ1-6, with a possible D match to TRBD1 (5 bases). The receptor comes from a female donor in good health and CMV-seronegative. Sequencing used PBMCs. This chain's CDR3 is CASSQEGTRNSPLHF. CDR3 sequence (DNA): TGTGCCAGCAGCCAAGAGGGGACTCGAAATTCACCCCTCCACTTT.